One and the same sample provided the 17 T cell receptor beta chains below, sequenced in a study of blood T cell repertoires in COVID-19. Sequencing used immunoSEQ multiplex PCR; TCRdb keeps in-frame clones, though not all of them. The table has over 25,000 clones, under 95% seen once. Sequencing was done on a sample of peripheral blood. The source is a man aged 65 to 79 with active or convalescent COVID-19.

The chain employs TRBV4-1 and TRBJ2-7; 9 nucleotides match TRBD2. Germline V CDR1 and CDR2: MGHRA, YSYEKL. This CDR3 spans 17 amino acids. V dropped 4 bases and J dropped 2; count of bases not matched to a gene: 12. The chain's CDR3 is CASSPRDVTSGPYEQYF. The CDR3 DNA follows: TGCGCCAGCAGCCCCCGAGACGTTACTAGCGGGCCCTACGAGCAGTACTTC.

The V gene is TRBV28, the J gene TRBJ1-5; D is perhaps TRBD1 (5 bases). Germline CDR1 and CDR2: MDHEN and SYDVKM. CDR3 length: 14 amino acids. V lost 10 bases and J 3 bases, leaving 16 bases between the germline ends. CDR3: CATGGGDNNQPQHF. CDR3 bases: TGTGCCACCGGCGGGGGAGATAACAATCAGCCCCAGCATTTT.

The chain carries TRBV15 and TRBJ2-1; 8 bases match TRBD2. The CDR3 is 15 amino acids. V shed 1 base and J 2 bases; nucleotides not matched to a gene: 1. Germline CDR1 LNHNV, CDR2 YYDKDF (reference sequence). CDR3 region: CATSRVGGAYNEQFF. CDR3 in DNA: TGTGCCACCAGCAGAGTCGGGGGGGCCTACAATGAGCAGTTCTTC.

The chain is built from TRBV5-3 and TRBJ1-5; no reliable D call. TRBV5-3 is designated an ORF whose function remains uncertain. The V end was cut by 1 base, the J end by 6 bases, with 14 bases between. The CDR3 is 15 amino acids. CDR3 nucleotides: TGTGCCAGAAGCTTGATCTGCAGGCCCTTTCAGCCCCAGCATTTT. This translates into CARSLICRPFQPQHF.

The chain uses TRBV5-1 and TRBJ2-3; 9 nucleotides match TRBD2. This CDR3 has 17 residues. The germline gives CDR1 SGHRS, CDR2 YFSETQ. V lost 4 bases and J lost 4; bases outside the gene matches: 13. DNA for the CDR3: TGCGCCAGCAGCCTTAGCGGGAGTACCACGGGGGCAGATACGCAGTATTTT. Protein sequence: CASSLSGSTTGADTQYF.

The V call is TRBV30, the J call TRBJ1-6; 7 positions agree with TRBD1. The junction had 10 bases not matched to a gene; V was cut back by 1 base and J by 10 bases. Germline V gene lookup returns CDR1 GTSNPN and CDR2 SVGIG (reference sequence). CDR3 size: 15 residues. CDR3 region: CAWSAETGARSPLHF. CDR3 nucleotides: TGTGCCTGGAGTGCCGAAACAGGGGCTAGATCACCCCTCCACTTT.

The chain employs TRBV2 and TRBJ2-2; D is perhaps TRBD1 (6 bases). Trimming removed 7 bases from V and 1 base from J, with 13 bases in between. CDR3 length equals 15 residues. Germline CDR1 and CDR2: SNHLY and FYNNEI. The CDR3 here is CASKRGTVNTGELFF. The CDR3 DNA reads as TGTGCCAGCAAAAGGGGGACGGTGAACACCGGGGAGCTGTTTTTT. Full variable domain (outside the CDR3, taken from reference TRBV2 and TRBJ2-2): EPEVTQTPSHQVTQMGQEVILRCVPISNHLYFYWYRQILGQKVEFLVSFYNNEISEKSEIFDDQFSVERPDGSNFTLKIRSTKLEDSAMYFCASKRGTVNTGELFFGEGSRLTVL.

The CDR3 DNA sequence: TGTGCCAGCAGTCCGGGACTAGCGACGTACGAGCAGTACGTC. It yields the protein CASSPGLATYEQYV. The chain links TRBV6-6 to TRBJ2-7; 10 bases align to TRBD2. The CDR3 is made up of 14 amino acids. With V trimmed by 5 bases and J by 4 bases, 5 bases remained unmatched. Germline V gives CDR1 MNHNY, CDR2 SVGAGI (reference sequence).

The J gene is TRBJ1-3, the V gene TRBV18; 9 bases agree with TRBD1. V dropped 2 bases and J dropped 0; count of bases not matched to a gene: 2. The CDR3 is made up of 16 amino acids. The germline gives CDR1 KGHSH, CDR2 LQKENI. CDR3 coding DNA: TGTGCCAGCTCACCAGACAGGGGGAACTCTGGAAACACCATATATTTT. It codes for CASSPDRGNSGNTIYF.

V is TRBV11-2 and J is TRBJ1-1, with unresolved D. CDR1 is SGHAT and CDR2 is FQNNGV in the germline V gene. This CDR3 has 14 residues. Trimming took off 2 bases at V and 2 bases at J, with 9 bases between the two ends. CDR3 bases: TGTGCCAGCAGCTTAAATAGATTAAACACTGAAGCTTTCTTT. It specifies CASSLNRLNTEAFF.

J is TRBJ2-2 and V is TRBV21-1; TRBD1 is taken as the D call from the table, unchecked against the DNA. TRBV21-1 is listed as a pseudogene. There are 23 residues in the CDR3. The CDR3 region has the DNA TGTGCCAGCAGCAAACAAATGAAAGGGGCCTCCCCGCTTCCCCCGAAACACACCGGGGAGCTGTTTTTT. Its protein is CASSKQMKGASPLPPKHTGELFF.

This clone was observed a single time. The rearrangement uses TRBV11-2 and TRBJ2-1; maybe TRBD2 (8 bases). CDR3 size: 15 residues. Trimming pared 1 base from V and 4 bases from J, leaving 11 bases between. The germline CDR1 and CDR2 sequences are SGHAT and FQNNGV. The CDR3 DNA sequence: TGTGCCAGCAGCTTAGTAGCGGGACAGTACAATGAGCAGTTCTTC. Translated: CASSLVAGQYNEQFF.

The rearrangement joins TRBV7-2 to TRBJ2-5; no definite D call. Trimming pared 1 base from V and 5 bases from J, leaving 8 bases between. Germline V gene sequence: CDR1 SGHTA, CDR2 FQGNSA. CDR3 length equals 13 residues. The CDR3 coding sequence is TGTGCCAGCAGCTTAGTCGACTCCGAGACCCAGTACTTC. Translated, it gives CASSLVDSETQYF. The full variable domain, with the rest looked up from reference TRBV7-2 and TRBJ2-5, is GAGVSQSPSNKVTEKGKDVELRCDPISGHTALYWYRQSLGQGLEFLIYFQGNSAPDKSGLPSDRFSAERTGGSVSTLTIQRTQQEDSAVYLCASSLVDSETQYFGPGTRLLVL.

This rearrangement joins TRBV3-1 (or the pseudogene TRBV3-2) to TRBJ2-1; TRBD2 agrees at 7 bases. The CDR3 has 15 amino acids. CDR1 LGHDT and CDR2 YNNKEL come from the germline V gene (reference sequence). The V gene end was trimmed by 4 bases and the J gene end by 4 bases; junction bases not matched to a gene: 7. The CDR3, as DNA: TGTGCCAGCAGCCCCGCGGGGCGGGAGTACAATGAGCAGTTCTTC. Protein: CASSPAGREYNEQFF.

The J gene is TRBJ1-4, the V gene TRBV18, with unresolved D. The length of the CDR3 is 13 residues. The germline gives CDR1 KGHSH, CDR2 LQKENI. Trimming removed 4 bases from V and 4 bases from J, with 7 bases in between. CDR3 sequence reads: CASSRRNNEKLFF. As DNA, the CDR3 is TGTGCCAGCTCACGGAGAAATAATGAAAAACTGTTTTTT.

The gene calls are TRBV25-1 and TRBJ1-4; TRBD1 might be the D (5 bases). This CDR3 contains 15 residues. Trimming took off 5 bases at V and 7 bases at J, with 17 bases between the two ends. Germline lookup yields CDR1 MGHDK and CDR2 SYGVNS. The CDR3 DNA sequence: TGTGCCAGCAGTCCACTTGGGCAGGGTTCTGAAAAACTGTTTTTT. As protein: CASSPLGQGSEKLFF.

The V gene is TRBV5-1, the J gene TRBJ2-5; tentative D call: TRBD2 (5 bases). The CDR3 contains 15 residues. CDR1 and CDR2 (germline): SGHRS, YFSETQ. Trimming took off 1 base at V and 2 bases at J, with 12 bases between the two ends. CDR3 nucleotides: TGCGCCAGCAGCTTGCAATCTCGGACTCAAGAGACCCAGTACTTC. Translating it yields CASSLQSRTQETQYF.